These T cell receptor beta chains were read from a single sample in a study of CD4 T cells in relation to SARS-CoV-2 and coronaviruses. Repertoires were generated with immunoSEQ multiplex PCR, while TCRdb's copy carries only in-frame clones and drops some. The sample holds tens of thousands of clones, around 78% seen once. No antigens are known for them. The specimen sequenced was CD4+ T cells from PBMCs, cultured in vitro. These receptors all come from a human donor in good health. Both conserved end residues are part of each CDR3. The order of the fields is D gene, clone size, V gene, J gene, CDR3 DNA, CDR3 protein. The D gene is left open where the match is weak. The size entry is marked missing in some rows and otherwise reads once, few, many or a size class.

>TRBD1|NA|TRBV2|TRBJ1-1
TGTGCCAGCAGTTCGACAGGGGGTTGGGGCACTGAAGCTTTCTTT
CASSSTGGWGTEAFF
>TRBD1|NA|TRBV4-2|TRBJ1-2
TGTGCCAGCAGTCTCCCCGACAGGGACCGGGATGGCTACACCTTC
CASSLPDRDRDGYTF
>TRBD2|NA|TRBV7-2|TRBJ2-7
TGTGCCAGCAGCTTTAGCGGGGGCCAGTACTTC
CASSFSGGQYF
>NA|once|TRBV7-9|TRBJ1-3
TGTGCCAGCAGCTTAGGTGTCGGGAGTGGAAACACCATATATTTT
CASSLGVGSGNTIYF
>NA|NA|TRBV6-1|TRBJ1-1
TGTGCCAGCAGTGAATGGACATCGGAAGCTTTCTTT
CASSEWTSEAFF
>NA|NA|TRBV3-1/TRBV3-2|TRBJ2-7
TGTGCCAGCAGCCGAAAAGACGAGCAGTACTTC
CASSRKDEQYF
>TRBD1|NA|TRBV29-1|TRBJ1-6
TGCAGCGTGGGGGACAGGGCGTTTTCACCCCTCCACTTT
CSVGDRAFSPLHF
>NA|NA|TRBV10-3|TRBJ2-5
TGTGCCATCAGTGACAACACGAAACCGGAGACCCAGTACTTC
CAISDNTKPETQYF
>TRBD2|NA|TRBV30|TRBJ2-3
TGTGCCTGGGGTTTGGCGGGAGGGCTGGCTGGCACAGATACGCAGTATTTT
CAWGLAGGLAGTDTQYF
>TRBD1|few|TRBV11-2|TRBJ2-2
TGTGCCAGCAGCTTCACCTCGGGACAGACCATTACCGGGGAGCTGTTTTTT
CASSFTSGQTITGELFF
>NA|once|TRBV7-3|TRBJ2-2
TGTGCCAGCAGCTTATTACAGGGAGGCGGGGAGCTGTTTTTT
CASSLLQGGGELFF
>TRBD1|NA|TRBV28|TRBJ1-4
TGTGCCAGCAGCCCGCCGGGACAGGGGTTAAAACTGTTTTTT
CASSPPGQGLKLFF
>TRBD1|NA|TRBV6-6|TRBJ1-2
TGTGCCAGCAGTTCTCAGGGGGCAGGGGGCTACACCTTC
CASSSQGAGGYTF
>TRBD1|once|TRBV30|TRBJ1-2
TGTGCCTGGAGTGTACTGTCTAGAGGGGGCGCGCAGGGCTACACCTTC
CAWSVLSRGGAQGYTF
>NA|NA|TRBV7-9|TRBJ1-3
TGTGCCAGCAGCTACATTCGGAACACCATATATTTT
CASSYIRNTIYF
>NA|NA|TRBV6-5|TRBJ2-7
TGTGCCAGCAGTTACAGGGCGGGAAACTCCTACGAGCAGTACTTC
CASSYRAGNSYEQYF
>NA|NA|TRBV19|TRBJ2-1
TGTGCCAGTAGCTTCCGACGAGCTGGTGGGAATGAGCAGTTCTTC
CASSFRRAGGNEQFF
>TRBD1|NA|TRBV7-3|TRBJ2-7
TGTGCCAGCAGCTTAGGACAGGCCCGGAGGCAGTACTTC
CASSLGQARRQYF
>TRBD1|NA|TRBV9|TRBJ2-1
TGTGCCAGCAGCGTAGCGACCAGGGGGTATGAGCAGTTCTTC
CASSVATRGYEQFF
>TRBD2|NA|TRBV19|TRBJ2-2
TGTGCCAGTAGAAGCGGGGGTGGGAACACCGGGGAGCTGTTTTTT
CASRSGGGNTGELFF
>TRBD1|NA|TRBV6-2/TRBV6-3|TRBJ2-7
TGTGCCAGCAGCCCCCAAGGGACAGTGGTCGAGCAGTACTTC
CASSPQGTVVEQYF
>TRBD2|NA|TRBV19|TRBJ2-2
TGTGCCAGTAGTGGGACTAGCGGGAGTACCGGGGAGCTGTTTTTT
CASSGTSGSTGELFF
>NA|NA|TRBV11-3|TRBJ2-3
TGTGCCAGCAGCTTAGGCGGTCTCACGGATACGCAGTATTTT
CASSLGGLTDTQYF
>NA|NA|TRBV6-5|TRBJ1-1
TGTGCCAGCAGTCCTTCCTTACTCAGGAAGACTGAAGCTTTCTTT
CASSPSLLRKTEAFF
>NA|NA|TRBV7-2|TRBJ2-3
TGTGCCAGCAGCTTAGGGGCGGGGACCACAGATACGCAGTATTTT
CASSLGAGTTDTQYF
>NA|few|TRBV12-3/TRBV12-4|TRBJ2-7
TGTGCCAGCAGCCCAAGACAGGGAGGGGAGCAGTACTTC
CASSPRQGGEQYF
>TRBD2|NA|TRBV5-8|TRBJ2-7
TGTGCCACCAGAAGCGGGATAGGCTACGAGCAGTACTTC
CATRSGIGYEQYF
>NA|NA|TRBV11-2|TRBJ1-3
TGTGCCAGCAGCTTATATTTCGGGGGTGGAAACACCATATATTTT
CASSLYFGGGNTIYF
>NA|NA|TRBV7-2|TRBJ1-1
TGTGCCAGCAGAATGGACACCCAGAGCACTGAAGCTTTCTTT
CASRMDTQSTEAFF
>NA|NA|TRBV7-9|TRBJ2-3
TGTGCCAGCACTTCCACAGATACGCAGTATTTT
CASTSTDTQYF
>TRBD1|once|TRBV19|TRBJ1-2
TGTGCCAGTAGTATTTCGGCAGGGGGCTATGGCTACACCTTC
CASSISAGGYGYTF
>TRBD2|NA|TRBV7-2|TRBJ2-5
TGTGCCAGCAGCTTAGCGCTCGTGCGGGGGAACCAAGAGACCCAGTACTTC
CASSLALVRGNQETQYF
>NA|NA|TRBV5-1|TRBJ2-7
TGCGCCAGCAGCTTGGATCACAGGGATGCGGGGGAGCAGTACTTC
CASSLDHRDAGEQYF
>NA|NA|TRBV19|TRBJ2-7
TGTGCCAGTAGTATGTTGGGCCGTAGCTCCTACGAGCAGTACTTC
CASSMLGRSSYEQYF
>NA|few|TRBV20-1|TRBJ2-1
TGCAGTGCTAGCGAAAACAATGAGCAGTTCTTC
CSASENNEQFF
>NA|NA|TRBV5-4|TRBJ2-1
TGTGCCAGCACCAATGACAGGTATAATGAGCAGTTCTTC
CASTNDRYNEQFF
>NA|once|TRBV7-9|TRBJ2-7
TGTGCCAGCACCTCTTTCTCATCATCTACCCACGAGCAGTACTTC
CASTSFSSSTHEQYF
>TRBD2|once|TRBV7-6|TRBJ2-1
TGTGCCAGCAGCCTTGGACTAGCGGGAAACAATGAGCAGTTCTTC
CASSLGLAGNNEQFF
>NA|NA|TRBV6-4|TRBJ1-2
TGTGCCAGCAGTGAAGGGGCTTTTGGTTCTGACTATGGCTACACCTTC
CASSEGAFGSDYGYTF
>TRBD2|NA|TRBV19|TRBJ2-4
TGTGCCAGTAGCCCCCCTAGCGGGGGGGCTGACATTCAGTACTTC
CASSPPSGGADIQYF
>TRBD2|NA|TRBV7-2|TRBJ2-2
TGTGCCAGCAGCTTAGTTCTACTAGCGATCACGAACACCGGGGAGCTGTTTTTT
CASSLVLLAITNTGELFF
>NA|NA|TRBV7-9|TRBJ1-1
TGTGCCAGCAGCACGCTCGGGGGGCTAGGCACTGAAGCTTTCTTT
CASSTLGGLGTEAFF
>TRBD1|NA|TRBV5-4|TRBJ1-1
TGTGCCAGCAGCAACCCGCGACAGGGGGCTAGCACTGAAGCTTTCTTT
CASSNPRQGASTEAFF
>NA|NA|TRBV3-1/TRBV3-2|TRBJ1-1
TGTGCCAGCAGCTCCCGTCCAGGGAACACTGAAGCTTTCTTT
CASSSRPGNTEAFF
>NA|NA|TRBV19|TRBJ1-1
TGTGCCAGTAGTTTTACACAGAACACTGAAGCTTTCTTT
CASSFTQNTEAFF
>NA|NA|TRBV5-1|TRBJ2-5
TGCGCCAGCAGCTTGTCAATTTTTCCAGAGACCCAGTACTTC
CASSLSIFPETQYF
>TRBD1|NA|TRBV5-1|TRBJ2-5
TGCGCCAGCAGGGACAGGGGCCAAGAGACCCAGTACTTC
CASRDRGQETQYF
>NA|once|TRBV12-3/TRBV12-4|TRBJ1-5
TGTGCCAGCAGTTTATCGGGTCAGCCCCAGCATTTT
CASSLSGQPQHF
>NA|NA|TRBV6-1|TRBJ1-2
TGTGCCAGCAGTGAAGAAGGGGGCTATGGCTACACCTTC
CASSEEGGYGYTF